This T cell receptor beta chain was profiled in a study of shared clonotypes between healthy human individuals. The V gene end was trimmed by 0 bases and the J gene end by 6 bases; junction bases not matched to a gene: 12. The CDR3 spans 18 residues. The germline V gene has CDR1 SGHDT and CDR2 YYEEEE. The protocol was immunoSEQ multiplex PCR, while the TCRdb copy is restricted to in-frame clones and leaves out a portion. This table holds some 1,600,000 clones, about 98% found once. Input material: naive CD4+ T cells sorted from blood. Subset here: CD45RA+ positively selected. V is TRBV5-6 and J is TRBJ2-1; TRBD1 aligns across 10 bases. The receptor's source is a man under 40 in good health. The CDR3 bases are TGTGCCAGCAGCTTGGGACAGGGGGCGCGGGTTATCGCCAATGAGCAGTTCTTC. It translates to CASSLGQGARVIANEQFF. Supplemented by reference TRBV5-6 and TRBJ2-1, the full variable domain reads DAGVTQSPTHLIKTRGQQVTLRCSPKSGHDTVSWYQQALGQGPQFIFQYYEEEERQRGNFPDRFSGHQFPNYSSELNVNALLLGDSALYLCASSLGQGARVIANEQFFGPGTRLTVL.